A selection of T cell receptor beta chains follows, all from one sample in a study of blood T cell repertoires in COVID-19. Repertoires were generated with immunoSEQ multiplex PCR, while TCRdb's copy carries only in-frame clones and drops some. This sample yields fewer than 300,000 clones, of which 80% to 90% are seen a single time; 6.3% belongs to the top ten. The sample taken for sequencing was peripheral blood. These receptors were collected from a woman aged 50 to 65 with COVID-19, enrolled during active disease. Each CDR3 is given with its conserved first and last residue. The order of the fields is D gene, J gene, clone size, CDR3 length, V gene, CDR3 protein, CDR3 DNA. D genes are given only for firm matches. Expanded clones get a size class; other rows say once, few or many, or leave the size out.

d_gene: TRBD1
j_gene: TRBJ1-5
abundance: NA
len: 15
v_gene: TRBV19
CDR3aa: CASSRYDRGNQPQHF
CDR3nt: TGTGCCAGTAGTAGATACGACAGGGGTAATCAGCCCCAGCATTTT

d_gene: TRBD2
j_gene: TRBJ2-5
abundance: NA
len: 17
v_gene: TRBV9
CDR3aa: CASSTSGRARRQETQYF
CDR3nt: TGTGCCAGCAGTACTAGCGGGAGGGCCCGACGACAAGAGACCCAGTACTTC

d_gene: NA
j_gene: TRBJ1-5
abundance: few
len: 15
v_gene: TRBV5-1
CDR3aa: CASSLARGVDQPQHF
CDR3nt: TGCGCCAGCAGCTTGGCCAGAGGCGTAGATCAGCCCCAGCATTTT

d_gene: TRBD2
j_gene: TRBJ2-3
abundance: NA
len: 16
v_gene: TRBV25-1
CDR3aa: CASSDRLAGRTDTQYF
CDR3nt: TGTGCCAGCAGTGATAGACTAGCGGGGCGCACAGATACGCAGTATTTT

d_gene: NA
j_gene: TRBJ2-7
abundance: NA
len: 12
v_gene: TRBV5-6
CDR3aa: CASSLGDYEQYF
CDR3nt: TGTGCCAGCAGCTTGGGAGACTACGAGCAGTACTTC

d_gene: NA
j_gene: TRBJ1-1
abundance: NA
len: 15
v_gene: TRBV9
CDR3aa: CASSVVGAVGTEAFF
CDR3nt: TGTGCCAGCAGCGTAGTAGGGGCGGTGGGCACTGAAGCTTTCTTT

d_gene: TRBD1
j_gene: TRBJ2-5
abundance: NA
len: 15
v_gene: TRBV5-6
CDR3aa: CASIGTGVSRETQYF
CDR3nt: TGTGCCAGCATCGGGACAGGGGTATCCCGAGAGACCCAGTACTTC

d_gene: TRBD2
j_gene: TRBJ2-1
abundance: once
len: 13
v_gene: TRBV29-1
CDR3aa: CSVGLAANNEQFF
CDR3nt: TGCAGCGTTGGACTAGCGGCCAACAATGAGCAGTTCTTC

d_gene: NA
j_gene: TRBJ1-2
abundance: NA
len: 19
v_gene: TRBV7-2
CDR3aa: CASSLVGSPLKRSNYGYTF
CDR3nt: TGTGCCAGCAGCTTAGTTGGCAGTCCCCTTAAGCGTTCTAACTATGGCTACACCTTC

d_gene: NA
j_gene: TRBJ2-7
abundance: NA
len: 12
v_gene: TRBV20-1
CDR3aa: CSASPENYEQYF
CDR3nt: TGCAGTGCTAGTCCGGAGAACTACGAGCAGTACTTC

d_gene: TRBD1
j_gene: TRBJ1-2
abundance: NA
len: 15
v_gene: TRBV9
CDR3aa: CASSTSDRRNYGYTF
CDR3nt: TGTGCCAGCAGCACGTCGGACAGGCGAAACTATGGCTACACCTTC

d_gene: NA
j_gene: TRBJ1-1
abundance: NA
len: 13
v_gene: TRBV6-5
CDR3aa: CASAKLGGTEAFF
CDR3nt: TGTGCCAGCGCCAAGTTGGGAGGCACTGAAGCTTTCTTT

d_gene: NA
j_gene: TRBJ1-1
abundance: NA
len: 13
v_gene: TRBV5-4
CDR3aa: CASSFQLNTEAFF
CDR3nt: TGTGCCAGCAGCTTCCAATTGAACACTGAAGCTTTCTTT

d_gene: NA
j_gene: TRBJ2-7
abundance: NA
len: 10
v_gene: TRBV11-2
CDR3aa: CASSSYEQYF
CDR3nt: TGTGCCAGCAGCTCTTACGAGCAGTACTTC

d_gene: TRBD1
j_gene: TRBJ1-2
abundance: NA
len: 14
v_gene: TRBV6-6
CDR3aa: CASRRDRGIYGYTF
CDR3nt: TGTGCCAGCAGGAGGGACAGGGGTATTTATGGCTACACCTTC

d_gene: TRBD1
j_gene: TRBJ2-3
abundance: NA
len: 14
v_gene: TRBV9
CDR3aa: CASSIRGHGDTQYF
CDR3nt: TGTGCCAGCAGCATCAGGGGGCATGGGGATACGCAGTATTTT

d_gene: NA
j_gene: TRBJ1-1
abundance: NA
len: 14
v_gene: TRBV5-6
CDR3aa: CASSLGGGLTEAFF
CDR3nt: TGTGCCAGCAGCTTGGGTGGGGGACTTACTGAAGCTTTCTTT

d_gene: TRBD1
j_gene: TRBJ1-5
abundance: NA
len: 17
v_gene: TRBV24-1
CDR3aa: CATSEGDSHYGNQPQHF
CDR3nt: TGTGCCACCAGTGAGGGGGACAGCCATTATGGCAATCAGCCCCAGCATTTT

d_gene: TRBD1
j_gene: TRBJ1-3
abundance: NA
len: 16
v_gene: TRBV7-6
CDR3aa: CASSLAGGTSGNTIYF
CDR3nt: TGTGCCAGCAGCTTAGCAGGGGGCACATCTGGAAACACCATATATTTT

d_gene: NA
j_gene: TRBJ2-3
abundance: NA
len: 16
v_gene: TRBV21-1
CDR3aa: CASTLDPTGCTDTQYF
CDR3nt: TGTGCCAGCACCCTAGACCCGACAGGCTGCACAGATACGCAGTATTTT

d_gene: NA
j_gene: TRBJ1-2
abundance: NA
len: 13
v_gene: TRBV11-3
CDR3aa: CASSPTVIGGYTF
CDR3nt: TGTGCCAGCAGTCCTACAGTCATCGGTGGCTACACCTTC

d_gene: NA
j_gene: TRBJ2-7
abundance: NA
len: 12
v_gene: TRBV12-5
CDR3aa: CASGKGRYEQYF
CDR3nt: TGTGCTAGTGGCAAAGGGAGGTACGAGCAGTACTTC

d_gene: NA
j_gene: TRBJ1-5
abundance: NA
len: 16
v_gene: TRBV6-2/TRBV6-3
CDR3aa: CASSSRGRGSNQPQHF
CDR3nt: TGTGCCAGCAGTTCCAGAGGGCGGGGTAGCAATCAGCCCCAGCATTTT

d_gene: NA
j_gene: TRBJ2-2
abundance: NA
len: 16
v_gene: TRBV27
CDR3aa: CASSRAAGFFTGELFF
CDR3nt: TGTGCCAGCAGCCGCGCGGCAGGGTTCTTCACCGGGGAGCTGTTTTTT

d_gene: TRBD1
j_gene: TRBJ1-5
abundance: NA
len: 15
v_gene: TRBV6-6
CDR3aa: CASKYRGDSNQPQHF
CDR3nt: TGTGCCAGCAAATACAGGGGAGATAGCAATCAGCCCCAGCATTTT

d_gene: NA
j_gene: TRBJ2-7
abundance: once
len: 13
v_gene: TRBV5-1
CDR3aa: CASSLEGVWEQYF
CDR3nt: TGCGCCAGCAGCTTGGAAGGGGTGTGGGAGCAGTACTTC

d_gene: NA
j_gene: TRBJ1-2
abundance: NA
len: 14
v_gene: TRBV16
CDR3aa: CASSRSTANYGYTF
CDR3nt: TGTGCCAGCAGTCGCAGCACAGCTAACTATGGCTACACCTTC

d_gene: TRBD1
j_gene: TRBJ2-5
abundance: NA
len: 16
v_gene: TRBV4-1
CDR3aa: CASSQDPGNRGETQYF
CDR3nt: TGCGCCAGCAGCCAAGATCCCGGGAACAGGGGAGAGACCCAGTACTTC

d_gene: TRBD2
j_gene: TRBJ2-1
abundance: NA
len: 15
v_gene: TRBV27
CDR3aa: CASSPSLAGVHEQFF
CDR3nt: TGTGCCAGCAGCCCCAGCCTAGCGGGAGTTCATGAGCAGTTCTTC

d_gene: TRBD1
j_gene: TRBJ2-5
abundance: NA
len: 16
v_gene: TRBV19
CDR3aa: CASSLGQGWFGETQYF
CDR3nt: TGTGCCAGTAGCCTCGGACAGGGATGGTTCGGAGAGACCCAGTACTTC

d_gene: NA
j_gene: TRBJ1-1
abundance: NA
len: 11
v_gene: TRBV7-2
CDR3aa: CASSGGPEAFF
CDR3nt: TGTGCCAGCAGCGGGGGCCCTGAAGCTTTCTTT

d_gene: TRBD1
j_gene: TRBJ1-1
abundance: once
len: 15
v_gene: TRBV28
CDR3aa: CASSFAPDRAAEAFF
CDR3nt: TGTGCCAGCAGTTTCGCCCCGGACAGGGCCGCTGAAGCTTTCTTT

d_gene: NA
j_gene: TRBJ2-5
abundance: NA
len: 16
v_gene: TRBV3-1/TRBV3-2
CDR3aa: CASLPSLSLYQETQYF
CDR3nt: TGTGCCAGCCTCCCATCGTTGAGTCTGTACCAAGAGACCCAGTACTTC

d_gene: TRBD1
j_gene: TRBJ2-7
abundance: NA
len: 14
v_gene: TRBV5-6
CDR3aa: CASSPWDRAREQYF
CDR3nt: TGTGCCAGCAGCCCCTGGGACAGGGCTCGCGAGCAGTACTTC

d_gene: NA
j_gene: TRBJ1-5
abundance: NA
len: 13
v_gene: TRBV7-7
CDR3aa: CASSLGWGDPQHF
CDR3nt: TGTGCTAGCAGCTTAGGTTGGGGCGATCCCCAGCATTTT

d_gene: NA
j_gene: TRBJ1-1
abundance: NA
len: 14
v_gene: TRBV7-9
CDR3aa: CASSLKKSGTEAFF
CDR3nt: TGTGCCAGCAGCTTAAAAAAAAGCGGCACTGAAGCTTTCTTT

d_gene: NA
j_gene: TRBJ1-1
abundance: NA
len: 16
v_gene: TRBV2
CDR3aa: CASRAPTGLMNTEAFF
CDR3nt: TGTGCCAGCAGGGCCCCGACAGGACTGATGAACACTGAAGCTTTCTTT

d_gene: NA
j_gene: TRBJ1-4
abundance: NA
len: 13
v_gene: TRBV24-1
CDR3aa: CATSDLWGGQLFF
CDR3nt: TGTGCCACCAGTGACCTCTGGGGGGGACAACTGTTTTTT

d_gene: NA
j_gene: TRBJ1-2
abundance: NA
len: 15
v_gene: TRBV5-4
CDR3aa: CASSSRLGANYGYTF
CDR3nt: TGTGCCAGCAGCTCGCGACTGGGAGCTAACTATGGCTACACCTTC

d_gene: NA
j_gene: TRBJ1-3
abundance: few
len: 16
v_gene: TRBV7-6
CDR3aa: CASSSPSLDSGNTIYF
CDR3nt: TGTGCCAGCAGCTCCCCATCCTTAGACAGTGGAAACACCATATATTTT

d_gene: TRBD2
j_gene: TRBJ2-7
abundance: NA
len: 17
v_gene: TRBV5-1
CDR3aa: CASTRQGGTSGSGEQYF
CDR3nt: TGCGCCAGTACCAGACAGGGGGGGACTAGCGGGTCTGGGGAGCAGTACTTC

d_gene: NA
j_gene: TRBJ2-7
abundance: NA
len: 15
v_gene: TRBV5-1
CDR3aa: CASSFSQAKTYEQYF
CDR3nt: TGCGCCAGCAGCTTCTCACAGGCCAAAACCTACGAGCAGTACTTC

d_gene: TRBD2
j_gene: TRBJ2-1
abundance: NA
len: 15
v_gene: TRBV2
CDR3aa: CASSDPSGSWYEQFF
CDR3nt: TGTGCCAGCAGTGATCCTAGCGGGAGCTGGTATGAGCAGTTCTTC

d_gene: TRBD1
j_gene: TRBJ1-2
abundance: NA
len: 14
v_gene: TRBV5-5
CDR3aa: CASSLDRGLRGYTF
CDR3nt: TGTGCCAGCAGCTTGGACAGGGGCCTCAGGGGCTACACCTTC

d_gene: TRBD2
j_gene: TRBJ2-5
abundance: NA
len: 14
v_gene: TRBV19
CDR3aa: CASSPGLAGETQYF
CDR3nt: TGTGCCAGTAGTCCGGGACTAGCGGGAGAGACCCAGTACTTC

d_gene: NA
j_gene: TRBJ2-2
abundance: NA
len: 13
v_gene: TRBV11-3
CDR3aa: CASSLDQAGELFF
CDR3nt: TGTGCCAGCAGCTTAGACCAGGCCGGGGAGCTGTTTTTT

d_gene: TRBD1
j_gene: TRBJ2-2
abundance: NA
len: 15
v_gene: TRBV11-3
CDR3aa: CAGRQGHTNTGELFF
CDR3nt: TGTGCCGGACGACAGGGTCACACGAACACCGGGGAGCTGTTTTTT

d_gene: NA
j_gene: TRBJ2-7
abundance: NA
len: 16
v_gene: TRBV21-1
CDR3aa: CASSKARRREEYEQYF
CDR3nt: TGTGCCAGCAGCAAAGCCCGGAGGCGGGAGGAATACGAGCAGTACTTC

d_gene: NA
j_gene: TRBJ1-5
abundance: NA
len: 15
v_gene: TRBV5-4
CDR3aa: CASSLGPQYNQPQHF
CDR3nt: TGTGCCAGCAGCTTGGGTCCCCAGTACAATCAGCCCCAGCATTTT

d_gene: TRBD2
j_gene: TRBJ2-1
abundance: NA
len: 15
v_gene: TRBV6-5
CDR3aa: CASSYTGLAGNEQFF
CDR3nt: TGTGCCAGCAGTTACACGGGACTAGCTGGCAATGAGCAGTTCTTC

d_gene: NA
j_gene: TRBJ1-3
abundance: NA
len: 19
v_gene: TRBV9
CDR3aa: CASSVTDFSHLSSGNTIYF
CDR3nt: TGTGCCAGCAGCGTAACAGATTTTTCTCACCTTAGCTCTGGAAACACCATATATTTT

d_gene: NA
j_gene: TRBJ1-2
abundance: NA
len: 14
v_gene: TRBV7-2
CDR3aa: CASSLKPTGYGYTF
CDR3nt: TGTGCCAGCAGCTTAAAACCTACGGGCTATGGCTACACCTTC

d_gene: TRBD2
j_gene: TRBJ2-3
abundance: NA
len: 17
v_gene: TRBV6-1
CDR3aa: CASSAPGLAAQGDTQYF
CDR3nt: TGTGCCAGCAGTGCTCCGGGACTAGCAGCGCAGGGAGATACGCAGTATTTT

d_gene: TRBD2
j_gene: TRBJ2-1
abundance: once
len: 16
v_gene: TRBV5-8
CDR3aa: CASSLATSVSGNEQFF
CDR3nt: TGTGCCAGCAGCTTGGCTACTAGCGTCTCGGGTAATGAGCAGTTCTTC